A single sample gave rise to the 28 T cell receptor beta chains below, sequenced in a study of blood T cells in healthy people across ages. With a J-beta primer mix and a sample-barcoded 5' primer, a second PCR ran about 7 to 12 cycles. One entry per CDR3 protein results from TCRdb running MiXCR on the 5' RACE reads. This sample has about 1 million distinct CDR3 sequences; around 45% occur once, and the top ten carry around 18%. Material for sequencing was blood. Every receptor here comes from an older woman in good health.

This CDR3 reads CSALGQGTYEQYF. The CDR3 region has the DNA TGCAGTGCTCTAGGACAGGGTACCTACGAGCAGTACTTC. The chain couples TRBV20-1 to TRBJ2-7; 8 bases align to TRBD1. The CDR3 is made up of 13 amino acids. Trimming took 5 bases from V and 2 from J; bases not matched to a gene: 5. Per the germline V gene, CDR1 is DFQATT and CDR2 is SNEGSKA (reference sequence).

There are a few counts of this clonotype. The chain is built from TRBV10-2 and TRBJ2-5; possibly TRBD2 for D (6 bases). Germline V gene lookup returns CDR1 WSHSY and CDR2 SAAADI. V dropped 3 bases and J dropped 1 base, with 18 bases sitting between them. The CDR3 extends over 17 amino acids. The CDR3 coding sequence is TGCGCCAGCAGTGAACTCCCCCCGAGGGGACTCCAAGAGACCCAGTACTTC. It is translated as CASSELPPRGLQETQYF.

CDR3 in DNA: TGCAGTGCAACCGGGACTCCTGAGCGTGGCTACACCTTC. Encoded protein: CSATGTPERGYTF. V gene TRBV20-1 combines with J gene TRBJ1-2, with D possibly being TRBD1 (5 bases). Germline lookup yields CDR1 DFQATT and CDR2 SNEGSKA (reference sequence). Trimming removed 6 bases at V and 7 bases at J, with 18 bases between. CDR3 length: 13 amino acids.

This chain joins TRBV7-2 and TRBJ2-7; TRBD1 agrees at 8 bases. Germline trimming cut 3 bases from V and 5 bases from J; bases unmatched to any gene: 12. The CDR3 loop spans 16 amino acids. CDR1 SGHTA and CDR2 FQGNSA come from the germline V gene. The CDR3 protein is CASSLARRTGWNEQYF. As DNA, the CDR3 is TGTGCCAGCAGCTTGGCGAGGAGGACAGGGTGGAACGAGCAGTACTTC.

The chain recombines TRBV7-8 with TRBJ2-5; D not resolved. V lost 5 bases and J lost 4, with 14 bases in between. This CDR3 has 14 amino acids. CDR1 and CDR2 (germline): SGHVS, FQNEAQ. CDR3: CASSQTRTRETQYF. CDR3 sequence (DNA): TGTGCCAGCAGCCAAACACGAACGCGAGAGACCCAGTACTTC.

The chain combines TRBV5-1 with TRBJ1-2, with 8 bases identical to TRBD1. This CDR3 contains 16 residues. V shed 4 bases and J 4 bases; nucleotides not matched to a gene: 12. Germline values: CDR1 SGHRS, CDR2 YFSETQ. CDR3 in amino acids: CASSADRVSSSYGYTF. Here the CDR3 DNA reads TGCGCCAGCAGCGCGGACAGGGTTAGTAGCTCCTATGGCTACACCTTC.

V is TRBV5-5 and J is TRBJ1-2, with 10 bases lining up with TRBD1. CDR1 and CDR2 from the germline V gene are SGHKS and YYEKEE (reference sequence). J gave up 8 bases and V 7 bases, and 5 bases lay outside the gene matches. This CDR3 is 12 amino acids long. The CDR3 loop is CASGTGVGGYTF. In DNA, the CDR3 is TGTGCCAGCGGGACAGGGGTTGGAGGCTACACCTTC.

This clonotype was counted once. V is TRBV29-1 and J is TRBJ1-2; D ambiguous. Germline V CDR1 and CDR2: SQVTM, ANQGSEA. V was cut by 1 base and J by 5 bases, with 5 bases left in between. The CDR3 is made up of 11 amino acids. The CDR3 coding sequence is TGCAGCGTTGAAGCTGAATATGGCTACACCTTC. Its protein is CSVEAEYGYTF.

This clonotype was detected many times. This rearrangement joins TRBV12-3 or TRBV12-4 to TRBJ2-3; D remains unclear. The length of the CDR3 is 14 residues. Trimming stripped 2 bases from V and 1 base from J, with 7 bases between. CDR3 sequence reads: CASSLPPGTDTQYF. The CDR3 coding sequence is TGTGCCAGCAGTTTACCGCCAGGCACAGATACGCAGTATTTT.

V is TRBV9 and J is TRBJ2-1, with D hard to call. Germline-derived CDR1 and CDR2 are SGDLS and YYNGEE. This CDR3 has 14 amino acids. The V and J ends lost 0 bases and 2 bases respectively, with 6 bases between them. Written as DNA, the CDR3 is TGTGCCAGCAGCGTAGCTAGTACCTACAATGAGCAGTTCTTC. This translates into CASSVASTYNEQFF.

With respect to this clonotype: This may be a read error, as it is one base from a much larger clone. The chain couples TRBV7-9 to TRBJ1-4, with TRBD1 matching over 10 bases. Germline V gene data show CDR1 as SEHNR and CDR2 as FQNEAQ (reference sequence). The CDR3 totals 16 residues. The CDR3 coding sequence is TGTACCAGCAGCTTAGCCGGGACAGGGGAGAATGAAAAACTGTTTTTT. Translation gives CTSSLAGTGENEKLFF. Supplemented by reference TRBV7-9 and TRBJ1-4, the full variable domain reads DTGVSQNPRHKITKRGQNVTFRCDPISEHNRLYWYRQTLGQGPEFLTYFQNEAQLEKSRLLSDRFSAERPKGSFSTLEIQRTEQGDSAMYLCTSSLAGTGENEKLFFGSGTQLSVL.

The chain carries TRBV5-1 and TRBJ1-2, with 10 bases matching TRBD1. This CDR3 region has 15 residues. Germline V gene sequence: CDR1 SGHRS, CDR2 YFSETQ. Losses at the gene ends were 2 bases for V and 3 bases for J; bases not matched to a gene: 4. CDR3 nucleotides: TGCGCCAGCAGCTTCGGGACAGGGGACTACTATGGCTACACCTTC. Residues: CASSFGTGDYYGYTF. The full variable domain, rest sourced from reference TRBV5-1 and TRBJ1-2, is KAGVTQTPRYLIKTRGQQVTLSCSPISGHRSVSWYQQTPGQGLQFLFEYFSETQRNKGNFPGRFSGRQFSNSRSEMNVSTLELGDSALYLCASSFGTGDYYGYTFGSGTRLTVV.

The genes are TRBV12-3 or TRBV12-4 and TRBJ2-1; 8 bases line up with TRBD2. The CDR3 contains 14 residues. V shed 10 bases, J shed 13 bases, and the junction held 18 bases outside the gene matches. The CDR3 loop is CATKPAGASLYQFF. The DNA of the CDR3 is TGTGCCACAAAACCAGCGGGAGCTAGCCTTTACCAGTTCTTC.

This clonotype was found a few times. The gene calls are TRBV7-3 and TRBJ2-5, with 8 bases that match TRBD2. Germline V lookup: CDR1 SGHTA, CDR2 FQGTGA. The ends lost 3 bases at V and 4 bases at J; junction bases unmatched: 10. This CDR3 has 16 residues. DNA for the CDR3: TGTGCCAGCAGCTTCTCAGGAGCGGGAGTTCGAGAGACCCAGTACTTC. This translates into CASSFSGAGVRETQYF.

This clonotype was seen a handful of times. The chain carries TRBV5-6 and TRBJ2-1, with a tentative D call TRBD2 (6 bases). Trimming cost V 5 bases and J 9 bases, with 15 bases left between them. Germline V gives CDR1 SGHDT, CDR2 YYEEEE. The CDR3 is 13 residues long. CDR3 DNA sequence: TGTGCCAGCAGGGCGACTAGTTCCGGTGAGCAGTTCTTC. Translation: CASRATSSGEQFF.

This clonotype was seen a single time. One end of the junction fails to match germline, which may point to a read error. This chain links TRBV4-2 with TRBJ2-7, with a weak D call TRBD2 (6 bases). This CDR3 comprises 16 residues. The germline V gene encodes CDR1 LGHNA and CDR2 YNFKEQ. This CDR3 is CASSQDSLAPSCEQYF. The DNA for the CDR3 is TGTGCCAGCAGCCAAGATAGCCTAGCGCCTTCCTGCGAGCAGTACTTC.

The chain carries TRBV14 and TRBJ2-7; D not resolved. CDR1 is SGHDN and CDR2 is FVKESK in the germline V gene. The ends were cut back, 0 bases at V and 3 bases at J, with 6 bases in the middle. This CDR3 is 13 amino acids long. This CDR3 is CASSQELNYEQYF. CDR3 sequence (DNA): TGTGCCAGCAGCCAAGAGTTAAACTACGAGCAGTACTTC.

The chain employs TRBV7-9 and TRBJ1-2; D might be TRBD1 (6 bases). This CDR3 region has 14 residues. Trimming took off 1 base at V and 3 bases at J, with 9 bases between the two ends. CDR1 SEHNR and CDR2 FQNEAQ come from the germline V gene (reference sequence). The CDR3 region is CASSLEGTHYGYTF. In DNA form, the CDR3 reads TGTGCCAGCAGCTTAGAAGGGACACACTATGGCTACACCTTC.

The chain joins TRBV19 to TRBJ2-1; weak D call: TRBD2 (5 bases). V dropped 5 bases and J dropped 6 bases, with 11 bases sitting between them. CDR3 length equals 13 residues. Looked up from germline, CDR1 is LNHDA and CDR2 is SQIVND (reference sequence). CDR3 loop: CASSGRRFNEQFF. DNA of the CDR3: TGTGCCAGTAGTGGCAGGAGGTTCAATGAGCAGTTCTTC.

The chain recombines TRBV29-1 with TRBJ1-2; the match to TRBD1 covers 11 bases. This CDR3 region has 14 residues. Germline assignment: CDR1 SQVTM and CDR2 ANQGSEA. Trimming removed 3 bases from V and 7 bases from J; junction bases left unmatched: 7. Here the CDR3 DNA reads TGCAGCGTTGAGGACAGGGGGCAAGTATTTGGCTACACCTTC. Translation: CSVEDRGQVFGYTF.

This clonotype was recorded a few times. V and J are TRBV11-2 and TRBJ2-1; tentatively, D is TRBD1 or TRBD2 (5 bases each). The CDR3 length is 13 residues. The V end was cut by 4 bases, the J end by 6 bases, with 10 bases between. Germline V gene data show CDR1 as SGHAT and CDR2 as FQNNGV. As DNA, the CDR3 is TGTGCCAGCAGCTCCCCAGGGACCAATGAGCAGTTCTTC. Its protein is CASSSPGTNEQFF.

This chain links TRBV12-3 or TRBV12-4 with TRBJ2-7; D is possibly TRBD1 (6 bases). This CDR3 has 15 amino acids. V lost 5 bases, J lost 4 bases, and 18 bases lay in between. The CDR3 loop reads CASSPQDRSRYEQYF. CDR3 nucleotide sequence: TGTGCCAGCAGTCCCCAGGACAGATCGCGGTACGAGCAGTACTTC.

This chain uses TRBV3-1 with TRBJ1-2; D is unresolved. The CDR3 is made up of 13 amino acids. The ends were cut back, 3 bases at V and 6 bases at J, with 11 bases in the middle. CDR1 is LGHDT and CDR2 is YNNKEL in the germline V gene (reference sequence). The CDR3 DNA follows: TGTGCCAGCAGCCACCGGATAAGCGATGGCTACACCTTC. Translating gives CASSHRISDGYTF. The full variable domain, rest sourced from reference TRBV3-1 and TRBJ1-2, is DTAVSQTPKYLVTQMGNDKSIKCEQNLGHDTMYWYKQDSKKFLKIMFSYNNKELIINETVPNRFSPKSPDKAHLNLHINSLELGDSAVYFCASSHRISDGYTFGSGTRLTVV.

The chain is built from TRBV12-3 or TRBV12-4 and TRBJ2-7; 10 bases match TRBD2. The DNA matches TRBJ2-5 better at its end, which makes the J call doubtful. This CDR3 region has 16 residues. For the CDR3, the DNA is TGTGCCAGCAGTTTGATGCTAGCGGGAGAGGGTGAGACCCAGTACTTC. Residues: CASSLMLAGEGETQYF.

The chain joins TRBV7-2 to TRBJ2-1, with 7 bases matching TRBD2. This CDR3 has 15 residues. The germline gives CDR1 SGHTA, CDR2 FQGNSA. Unmatched junction bases numbered 4, after V lost 1 base and J lost 4 bases. The CDR3: CASSLGNSGYNEQFF. The CDR3 DNA follows: TGTGCCAGCAGCTTAGGTAATAGCGGGTACAATGAGCAGTTCTTC.

The chain employs TRBV6-2 or TRBV6-3 and TRBJ2-4, with D perhaps TRBD1 (5 bases). The CDR3 is 13 residues long. Trimming stripped 6 bases from V and 4 bases from J, with 10 bases between. Looked up from germline, CDR1 is MNHEY and CDR2 is SVGEGT. CDR3: CASRLTAKNIQYF. The CDR3 DNA reads as TGTGCCAGCAGACTGACAGCTAAAAACATTCAGTACTTC.

The chain couples TRBV20-1 to TRBJ2-1; TRBD2 aligns across 8 bases. The CDR3 runs 19 residues. Trimming at V came to 1 base and at J to 2 bases, leaving 16 bases not matched to a gene. Per germline, CDR1 DFQATT and CDR2 SNEGSKA (reference sequence). This CDR3 reads CSARVRELAVELTYNEQFF. The DNA for the CDR3 is TGCAGTGCTAGAGTACGAGAACTAGCGGTCGAACTGACCTACAATGAGCAGTTCTTC.

The chain uses TRBV7-9 and TRBJ1-2, with D tentatively TRBD1 (6 bases). Trimming took 6 bases from V and 2 from J, leaving 16 bases between them. The CDR3 runs 15 residues. Germline V gives CDR1 SEHNR, CDR2 FQNEAQ (reference sequence). CDR3 nucleotide sequence: TGTGCCAGCAGGGATACGGGACAATGGAACTATGGCTACACCTTC. Amino acid sequence: CASRDTGQWNYGYTF.